This TCR beta chain was profiled in a study of Graves' ophthalmopathy and Graves' hyperthyroidism. Moderately to severely active ophthalmopathy under 3 months, CAS at least 3, NOSPECS at least 4. Physicians reached a diagnosis by relying on clinical symptoms, serum thyroxine, TRAb, thyroid ultrasound and orbital computed tomography. Points on this clonotype: Antigen specificity is unknown.

Overall study findings and caveats: A majority of expanded thyroid clonotypes exceeding 0.001 frequency were likewise present in blood.

Per germline, CDR1 KGHDR and CDR2 SFDVKD. The CDR3 is 14 amino acids. Trimming left V 4 bases short and J 2 bases short, with 10 bases between. Amplification targeted the TCR beta CDR3 regions, with RNA transcripts as the source material. The authors performed first-round RT-PCR with HTBI primers and then a second-round multiplex PCR. One entry per CDR3 protein results from TCRdb running MiXCR on the multiplex PCR reads. Of 600,000 to 950,000 distinct CDR3 sequences in the sample, 40% were seen once. The clonotype originates from an adult man with Graves' ophthalmopathy. This chain links TRBV24-1 with TRBJ1-2; D ambiguous. The sample consisted of peripheral blood. The CDR3 here is CATSESRWNYGYTF. CDR3 DNA sequence: TGTGCCACCAGTGAGTCCAGGTGGAACTATGGCTACACCTTC.